These T cell receptor beta chains were read from a single sample in a study of blood T cell repertoires in COVID-19. Sequencing used immunoSEQ multiplex PCR; TCRdb keeps in-frame clones, though not all of them. The table records roughly 120,000 clones, about 92% of them present only once. Sample: peripheral blood. The receptors originated from a man in his forties or fifties with active COVID-19. CDR3s include the opening cysteine and the closing phenylalanine or tryptophan. The D gene is left open where the match is weak. Expanded clones are given a class, and other clones once, few, many or no size at all.

DNA,CDR3,V,J,size,D
TGTGCCAGCAGCTATATGACTAGCGGGGTGCGCACAGATACGCAGTATTTT,CASSYMTSGVRTDTQYF,TRBV7-9,TRBJ2-3,.,TRBD2
TGTGCCTGGGGGACAGGGAAACTAGCGGGCCTAAGGAATGAGCAGTTCTTC,CAWGTGKLAGLRNEQFF,TRBV30,TRBJ2-1,.,.
TGTGCCAGCAGCCACACAGGGGGAACAGATACGCAGTATTTT,CASSHTGGTDTQYF,TRBV3-1/TRBV3-2,TRBJ2-3,.,TRBD1
TGTGCCAGCAGCCAGACAGGGATGGAAGATACGCAGTATTTT,CASSQTGMEDTQYF,TRBV5-4,TRBJ2-3,.,TRBD1
TGTGCCAGCAGTTACTCGAGGGCCTACGATCAGCCCCAGCATTTT,CASSYSRAYDQPQHF,TRBV6-5,TRBJ1-5,.,.
TGTGCCAGCAGCAGGCAGGGGAGGGGGGAGACCCAGTACTTC,CASSRQGRGETQYF,TRBV2,TRBJ2-5,.,.
TGTGCCAGTAGGGAGTCAGGGTATAGAGATACGCAGTATTTT,CASRESGYRDTQYF,TRBV19,TRBJ2-3,.,.
TGCGCCAGCAGCAAGGACAGGGGACTAAATTCACCCCTCCACTTT,CASSKDRGLNSPLHF,TRBV5-1,TRBJ1-6,few,TRBD1
TGTGCCAGTAGACCTCCGGACAGGGCTACCGGGGAGCTGTTTTTT,CASRPPDRATGELFF,TRBV19,TRBJ2-2,.,TRBD1
TGTGCCAGCCGACGGGATAGCAATGAGCAGTTCTTC,CASRRDSNEQFF,TRBV6-6,TRBJ2-1,.,.
TGCAGTGCTAGTTTTCGGTTCAATCAGCCCCAGCATTTT,CSASFRFNQPQHF,TRBV20-1,TRBJ1-5,.,.
TGTGCCAGCAGCGAGAACATCGGAGGCGTCACCGGGGAGCTGTTTTTT,CASSENIGGVTGELFF,TRBV7-6,TRBJ2-2,.,.
TGTGCCAGCAGCCCAGGGACAGGGGAATATGGCTACACCTTC,CASSPGTGEYGYTF,TRBV7-3,TRBJ1-2,few,TRBD1
TGTGCCAGCAGCGTTGGCGTTACAGATGGAAACACCATATATTTT,CASSVGVTDGNTIYF,TRBV9,TRBJ1-3,.,.
TGTGCCAGCAGCCAATCGCCAGGGGAAAATTCACCCCTCCACTTT,CASSQSPGENSPLHF,TRBV16,TRBJ1-6,.,.
TGTGCCAGCAGCTCAGATGGGGCTGGGTCAGGAAACACCATATATTTT,CASSSDGAGSGNTIYF,TRBV7-9,TRBJ1-3,.,.
TGCGCCAGCAGCTTGGCCCAGGGGGTAGCGAACACTGAAGCTTTCTTT,CASSLAQGVANTEAFF,TRBV5-1,TRBJ1-1,.,TRBD1
TGTGCCAGCAGCTTGCTTCAGTTCGGACTAAATGAGCAGTTCTTC,CASSLLQFGLNEQFF,TRBV5-4,TRBJ2-1,few,.
TGCGCCAGCAGCCCGACCGGGACAGGGGGCTTTCGGCAGTACTTC,CASSPTGTGGFRQYF,TRBV5-1,TRBJ2-7,.,TRBD1
TGTGCCAGCAGCGTAGCAGGGGTAGGGGCCAACGTCCTGACTTTC,CASSVAGVGANVLTF,TRBV9,TRBJ2-6,.,.
TGTGCCAGCAGCTTATTTCAGGGGACAAATGAAAAACTGTTTTTT,CASSLFQGTNEKLFF,TRBV7-2,TRBJ1-4,.,.
TGTGCCAGCCTCATTACGGACGAGCAGTACTTC,CASLITDEQYF,TRBV21-1,TRBJ2-7,.,.
TGCAGCGTTACTCAAGAGACCCAGTACTTC,CSVTQETQYF,TRBV29-1,TRBJ2-5,.,.
TGTGCCAGCAGCCAAGAACCCCCGGGACTAGTGCAATATTCGCAGTATTTT,CASSQEPPGLVQYSQYF,TRBV4-2,TRBJ2-3,.,TRBD2
TGTGCCAGCAGTCCCTCTTCTAGCGGGCCTTACAATGAGCAGTTCTTC,CASSPSSSGPYNEQFF,TRBV6-6,TRBJ2-1,.,TRBD2
TGCGCCAGCAGCCGAGAGCTTCAAGGGCGGGTCAATCAGCCCCAGCATTTT,CASSRELQGRVNQPQHF,TRBV4-1,TRBJ1-5,few,.
TGTGCCAGCAGTTACCTCGGCAGAGGCAAAAACATTCAGTACTTC,CASSYLGRGKNIQYF,TRBV6-5,TRBJ2-4,.,.
TGTGCCAGCAGCTTAGAGAGAGGGATCACTGAAGCTTTCTTT,CASSLERGITEAFF,TRBV11-2,TRBJ1-1,.,.
TGTGCCAGCAGCTTTCGACTAGCGGGGGAGCAGTTCTTC,CASSFRLAGEQFF,TRBV5-4,TRBJ2-1,.,TRBD2
TGTGCCAGCAGCTCCTACCCGGGACAGACCTCCTTTGGGGAAAAACTGTTTTTT,CASSSYPGQTSFGEKLFF,TRBV7-6,TRBJ1-4,.,TRBD1
TGTGCCAGCAGCTCCCGGACAGGGGGCGGGTATGGCTACACCTTC,CASSSRTGGGYGYTF,TRBV7-2,TRBJ1-2,.,TRBD1
TGTGCCACGGGCTTCGCGGGTCAGCCCCAGCATTTT,CATGFAGQPQHF,TRBV24-1,TRBJ1-5,.,.
TGTGCCAGCAGCCTGGGACAGAGAGACATGAACACTGAAGCTTTCTTT,CASSLGQRDMNTEAFF,TRBV11-3,TRBJ1-1,once,TRBD1
TGTGCCAGCGGGGGGGGGCAGAACACTGAAGCTTTCTTT,CASGGGQNTEAFF,TRBV18,TRBJ1-1,.,.
TGTGCCAGCAGCGTAGTGGAGGGGACCAGCGGGGATACGCAGTATTTT,CASSVVEGTSGDTQYF,TRBV9,TRBJ2-3,.,.
TGTGCCAGCAGTGCCCCCCTCAGTCGGAGGGGAGTTAACACCGGGGAGCTGTTTTTT,CASSAPLSRRGVNTGELFF,TRBV6-1,TRBJ2-2,.,.
TGTGCCAGCAGGGGGACATTGAGCTCCTACAATGAGCAGTTCTTC,CASRGTLSSYNEQFF,TRBV6-5,TRBJ2-1,.,.
TGTGCCAGCAGCGTATCTGGGTCACAGGTCGAGCAGTTCTTC,CASSVSGSQVEQFF,TRBV9,TRBJ2-1,.,.
TGCGCCAGCAGCCAAGATCAAACAGGCCAGTACACTGAAGCTTTCTTT,CASSQDQTGQYTEAFF,TRBV4-1,TRBJ1-1,.,.
TGCAGCGTCGAAAGGGGTAGCGGCTACACCTTC,CSVERGSGYTF,TRBV29-1,TRBJ1-2,.,.
TGTGCCAGCAGCCACCACAGGGCCGGCAATGAGCAGTTCTTC,CASSHHRAGNEQFF,TRBV9,TRBJ2-1,.,.
TGTGCCAGCAGCTCAAGGACAGCTAATGAAAAACTGTTTTTT,CASSSRTANEKLFF,TRBV5-4,TRBJ1-4,.,.
TGTGCCAGCAGGCGGGGGGCATTTGATACGCAGTATTTT,CASRRGAFDTQYF,TRBV6-5,TRBJ2-3,.,TRBD2
TGTGCCAGCAGCTTGGACAGGGTGGCCGAGCAGTACTTC,CASSLDRVAEQYF,TRBV5-4,TRBJ2-7,.,.
TGTGCCAGCGGGTGGACAGGGGTTAGTGAAAAACTGTTTTTT,CASGWTGVSEKLFF,TRBV2,TRBJ1-4,.,TRBD1
TGTGCCAGCAGTGAAGCGGCATCGAACACTGAAGCTTTCTTT,CASSEAASNTEAFF,TRBV6-1,TRBJ1-1,.,.
TGCGCCAGCAGCCGCAAACAGGGGGTCTCCTACAATGAGCAGTTCTTC,CASSRKQGVSYNEQFF,TRBV4-1,TRBJ2-1,.,TRBD1
TGTGCCAGCAGCTTAGCGCTATATCAGGCCTATGGCTACACCTTC,CASSLALYQAYGYTF,TRBV7-2,TRBJ1-2,few,.
TGTGCCAGGCAGGACGGGGAGCTGTTTTTT,CARQDGELFF,TRBV19,TRBJ2-2,.,.
TGTGCCGGGACGGGGGCGAACACCGGGGAGCTGTTTTTT,CAGTGANTGELFF,TRBV6-5,TRBJ2-2,.,.
TGTGCCTGGAGACAGGGGCCGGGGAATACGCAGTATTTT,CAWRQGPGNTQYF,TRBV30,TRBJ2-3,once,TRBD1
TGCGCCAGCAGCTCCCTTACGGGGGGGCCAGGGAATGAGCAGTTCTTC,CASSSLTGGPGNEQFF,TRBV5-1,TRBJ2-1,.,TRBD2
TGCGCCAGCAGCGACCCGGGACAGGGAAAGGCTGGGGCCAACGTCCTGACTTTC,CASSDPGQGKAGANVLTF,TRBV5-1,TRBJ2-6,.,TRBD1
TGTGCCAGCAGCCCGGACAGGAATCAGCCCCAGCATTTT,CASSPDRNQPQHF,TRBV7-2,TRBJ1-5,.,TRBD1